These 15 T cell receptor beta chains were sequenced from one sample in a study of graft-versus-host responses after intestinal transplantation. No cognate antigen is known for these TCRs. TCRdb keeps only in-frame clones here, not all; method: immunoSEQ multiplex PCR. This sample has fewer than 110,000 clones, with roughly 93% found just once. This specimen consisted of unstimulated CD8+ T cells sorted from spleen or lymph node cells, obtained before intestinal transplant. The receptors here all came from a human donor who received an intestinal transplant.

The chain has TRBV6-6 and TRBJ2-1; D perhaps matches TRBD1 (6 bases). V was pared by 6 bases and J by 12 bases, with 21 bases between. The CDR3 sequence is 14 residues long. Per germline, CDR1 MNHNY and CDR2 SVGAGI (reference sequence). CDR3 DNA sequence: TGTGCCAGCAGCAATCGGGTGGGGGCACCCGGGCAGTTCTTC. It yields the protein CASSNRVGAPGQFF.

The J gene is TRBJ1-4, the V gene TRBV4-1, with D hard to call. V shed 0 bases and J shed 8 bases, with 19 bases lying between them. This CDR3 has 17 amino acids. Per germline, CDR1 MGHRA and CDR2 YSYEKL. The CDR3 spells CASSQDGTQLPREKLFF. In DNA form, the CDR3 reads TGCGCCAGCAGCCAAGATGGTACTCAACTTCCAAGGGAAAAACTGTTTTTT.

The genes are TRBV12-5 and TRBJ1-1; D may be TRBD1 (5 bases). The CDR3 has 14 amino acids. CDR1 LGHNT and CDR2 FRNRAP come from the germline V gene. V shed 5 bases and J shed 0 bases, with 10 bases lying between them. The CDR3 loop is CASGPPGLNTEAFF. In DNA form, the CDR3 reads TGTGCTAGTGGTCCCCCGGGGCTGAACACTGAAGCTTTCTTT.

The chain combines TRBV13 with TRBJ2-7; tentatively, D is TRBD1 or TRBD2 (5 bases each). CDR1 PRHDT and CDR2 FYEKMQ come from the germline V gene (reference sequence). V was clipped by 5 bases and J by 3 bases, with 14 bases between them. This CDR3 has 14 residues. Written as DNA, the CDR3 is TGTGCCAGCAGCCCCGAGGCAGGGAGCTACGAGCAGTACTTC. This sequence encodes CASSPEAGSYEQYF.

This sequence joins TRBV7-9 and TRBJ2-5; TRBD1 matches 7 bases. This CDR3 is 15 amino acids long. V shed 5 bases and J 2 bases; nucleotides not matched to a gene: 8. The germline V gene encodes CDR1 SEHNR and CDR2 FQNEAQ (reference sequence). The CDR3, as DNA: TGTGCCAGCAGCGATACCACAGGGGATCAAGAGACCCAGTACTTC. It yields the protein CASSDTTGDQETQYF.

This rearrangement joins TRBV9 to TRBJ1-4; no clear D. The V gene lost 0 bases and the J gene lost 8 bases, with 11 bases spanning the gap. CDR1 SGDLS and CDR2 YYNGEE come from the germline V gene. The CDR3 is 14 residues long. This CDR3 reads CASSVDPTAEKLFF. The CDR3 nucleotides read TGTGCCAGCAGCGTAGACCCCACGGCGGAAAAACTGTTTTTT. Variable domain in full (rest from reference TRBV9 and TRBJ1-4): DSGVTQTPKHLITATGQRVTLRCSPRSGDLSVYWYQQSLDQGLQFLIQYYNGEERAKGNILERFSAQQFPDLHSELNLSSLELGDSALYFCASSVDPTAEKLFFGSGTQLSVL.

This chain connects TRBV11-2 to TRBJ1-3, with D perhaps matching TRBD1 (5 bases). The CDR3 is 16 amino acids. Germline values: CDR1 SGHAT, CDR2 FQNNGV. The V end was cut by 6 bases, the J end by 1 base, with 16 bases between. The DNA for the CDR3 is TGTGCCAGCAGAACAACAGGATTTGAATCTGGAAACACCATATATTTT. Amino acids: CASRTTGFESGNTIYF.

CDR3 loop: CASSFLPGQGSLLFF. CDR3 nucleotide sequence: TGTGCCAGCAGTTTCCTTCCCGGACAGGGGAGTCTCCTGTTTTTT. The V and J genes are TRBV27 and TRBJ1-4, with TRBD1 identical over 9 bases. The CDR3 covers 15 residues. Germline V gene lookup returns CDR1 MNHEY and CDR2 SMNVEV (reference sequence). J lost 14 bases, V lost 3 bases, and 13 bases had no gene match. Supplemented by reference TRBV27 and TRBJ1-4, the full variable domain reads EAQVTQNPRYLITVTGKKLTVTCSQNMNHEYMSWYRQDPGLGLRQIYYSMNVEVTDKGDVPEGYKVSRKEKRNFPLILESPSPNQTSLYFCASSFLPGQGSLLFFGSGTQLSVL.

The CDR3 protein is CASSAGEDYGYTF. Written as DNA, the CDR3 is TGTGCCAGCAGCGCAGGGGAGGACTATGGCTACACCTTC. The genes are TRBV5-5 and TRBJ1-2, with TRBD1 as a possible D gene (6 bases). The V and J ends lost 4 bases and 3 bases respectively, with 10 bases between them. The germline CDR1 and CDR2 sequences are SGHKS and YYEKEE (reference sequence). CDR3 size: 13 residues.

CDR3 in amino acids: CASAGGFGYGYTF. The CDR3 DNA sequence: TGTGCCTCGGCTGGGGGCTTTGGCTATGGCTACACCTTC. This sequence joins TRBV9 and TRBJ1-2; tentatively, D is TRBD1 (6 bases). CDR3 length: 13 residues. Germline CDR1 and CDR2: SGDLS and YYNGEE. The V and J ends lost 10 bases and 4 bases respectively, with 17 bases between them.

This clone has only a few counts. The V call is TRBV5-5, the J call TRBJ2-7; possibly TRBD1 for D (5 bases). The ends were cut back, 0 bases at V and 2 bases at J, with 9 bases in the middle. The CDR3 totals 14 residues. Germline V gene sequence: CDR1 SGHKS, CDR2 YYEKEE (reference sequence). The chain's CDR3 is CASSLGTIPYEQYF. In DNA, the CDR3 is TGTGCCAGCAGCTTGGGGACAATCCCCTACGAGCAGTACTTC. Together with reference TRBV5-5 and TRBJ2-7, the CDR3 gives the full variable domain: DAGVTQSPTHLIKTRGQQVTLRCSPISGHKSVSWYQQVLGQGPQFIFQYYEKEERGRGNFPDRFSARQFPNYSSELNVNALLLGDSALYLCASSLGTIPYEQYFGPGTRLTVT.

The rearrangement links TRBV19 to TRBJ2-7; the match to TRBD2 covers 9 bases. J was trimmed by 2 bases and V by 6 bases; bases with no gene match: 8. CDR3 length: 15 residues. Per the germline V gene, CDR1 is LNHDA and CDR2 is SQIVND (reference sequence). CDR3 sequence (DNA): TGTGCCAGTAGCGGATCTAGCGGGGCTACCTACGAGCAGTACTTC. Encoded protein: CASSGSSGATYEQYF.

The genes are TRBV4-1 and TRBJ1-1, with D possibly matching TRBD1 (5 bases). Deletions cut 0 bases from V and 0 bases from J, with 17 bases between. The V gene's germline CDR1 is MGHRA and CDR2 YSYEKL. The CDR3 length is 18 residues. CDR3 sequence (DNA): TGCGCCAGCAGCCAAGATCCCCCCGACAGCTCGGTGAACACTGAAGCTTTCTTT. This encodes CASSQDPPDSSVNTEAFF.

Comment on this clone: The junction departs from germline at one end; a sequencing error may be responsible. This chain uses TRBV9 with TRBJ1-3, with D possibly matching TRBD1 (5 bases). Germline values: CDR1 SGDLS, CDR2 YYNGEE. The CDR3 totals 14 residues. CDR3 loop: CASSGGNSGSTIYF. CDR3 DNA sequence: TGTGCCAGCAGCGGGGGGAACTCTGGAAGCACCATATATTTT.

The chain employs TRBV10-2 and TRBJ2-1; D is unclear. Deletions cut 6 bases from V and 2 bases from J, with 11 bases between. CDR3 length: 14 residues. Per germline, CDR1 WSHSY and CDR2 SAAADI. The CDR3 DNA follows: TGCGCCAGCAGGCCGCTCGGAACCTACAATGAGCAGTTCTTC. Its protein product is CASRPLGTYNEQFF.